This paragraph reports one TCR beta chain. Sequenced by immunoSEQ multiplex PCR; TCRdb stores in-frame clones only, minus some. This sample carries some 700,000 clones, roughly 88% of them seen once, and the ten largest clones take about 0.011%. Per germline, CDR1 MNHEY and CDR2 SMNVEV (reference sequence). With 7 bases removed from V and 8 bases from J, the gap between germline ends came to 18 bases. The CDR3 runs 14 residues. This specimen comes from a study of shared T cell receptors in the human thymus. This sample also belongs to another study, concerning human thymus T cells.

The sequencing sample was made of thymocytes. V is TRBV27 and J is TRBJ2-1, with a weak D call TRBD1 (5 bases). The receptor was derived from a girl under three years old with a congenital heart defect. As DNA, the CDR3 is TGTGCCAGCACTCTAGGGGTTGATATACATGAGCAGTTCTTC. It encodes CASTLGVDIHEQFF.